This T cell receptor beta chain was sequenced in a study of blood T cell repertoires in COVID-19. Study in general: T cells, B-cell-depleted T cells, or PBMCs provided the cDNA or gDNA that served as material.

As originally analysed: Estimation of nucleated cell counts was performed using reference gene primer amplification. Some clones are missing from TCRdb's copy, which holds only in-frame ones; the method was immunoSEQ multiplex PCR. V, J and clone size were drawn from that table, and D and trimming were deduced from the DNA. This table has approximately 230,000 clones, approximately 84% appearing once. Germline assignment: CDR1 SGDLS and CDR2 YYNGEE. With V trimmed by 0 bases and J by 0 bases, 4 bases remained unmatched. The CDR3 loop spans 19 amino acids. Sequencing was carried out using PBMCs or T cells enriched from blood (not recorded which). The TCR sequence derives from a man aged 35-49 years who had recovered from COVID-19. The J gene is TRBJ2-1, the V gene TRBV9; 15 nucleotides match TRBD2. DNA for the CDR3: TGTGCCAGCAGCGTAGCAGGGACTAGCGGGGGGAGCTCCTACAATGAGCAGTTCTTC. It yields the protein CASSVAGTSGGSSYNEQFF.